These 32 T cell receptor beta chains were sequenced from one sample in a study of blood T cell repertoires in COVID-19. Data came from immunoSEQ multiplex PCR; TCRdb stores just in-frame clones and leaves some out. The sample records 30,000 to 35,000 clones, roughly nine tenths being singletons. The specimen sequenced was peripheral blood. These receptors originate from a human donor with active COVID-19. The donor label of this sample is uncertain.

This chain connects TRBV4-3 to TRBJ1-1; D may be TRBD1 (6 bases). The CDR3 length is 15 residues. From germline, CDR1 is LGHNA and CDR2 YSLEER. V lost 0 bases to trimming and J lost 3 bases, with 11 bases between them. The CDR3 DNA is TGCGCCAGCAGCCAAGAGGCAGGGGTTCACACTGAAGCTTTCTTT. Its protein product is CASSQEAGVHTEAFF.

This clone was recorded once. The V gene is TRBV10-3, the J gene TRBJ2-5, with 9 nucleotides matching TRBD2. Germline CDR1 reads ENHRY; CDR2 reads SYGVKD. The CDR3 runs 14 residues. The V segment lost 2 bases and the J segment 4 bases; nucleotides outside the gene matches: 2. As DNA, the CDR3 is TGTGCCATCAGTGAGGGCGGGGGGGGAGAGACCCAGTACTTC. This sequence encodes CAISEGGGGETQYF.

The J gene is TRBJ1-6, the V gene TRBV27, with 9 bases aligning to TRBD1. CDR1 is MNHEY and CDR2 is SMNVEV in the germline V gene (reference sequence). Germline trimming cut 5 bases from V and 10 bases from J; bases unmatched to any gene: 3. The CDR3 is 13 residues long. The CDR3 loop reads CASSRQGDSPLHF. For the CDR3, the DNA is TGTGCCAGCAGTCGACAGGGGGACTCACCCCTCCACTTT.

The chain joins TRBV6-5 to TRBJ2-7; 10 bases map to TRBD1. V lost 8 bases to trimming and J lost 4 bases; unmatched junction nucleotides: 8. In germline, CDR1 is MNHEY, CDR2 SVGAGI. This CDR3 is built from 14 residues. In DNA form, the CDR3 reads TGTGCCAGCTGCTTGACAGGGGGCAAATACGAGCAGTACTTC. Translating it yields CASCLTGGKYEQYF.

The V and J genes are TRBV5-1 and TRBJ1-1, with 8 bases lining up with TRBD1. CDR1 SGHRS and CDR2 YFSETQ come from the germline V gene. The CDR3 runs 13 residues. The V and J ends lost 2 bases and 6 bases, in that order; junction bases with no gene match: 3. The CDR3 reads CASSLPQGAEAFF. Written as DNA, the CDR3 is TGCGCCAGCAGCTTACCACAGGGGGCTGAAGCTTTCTTT.

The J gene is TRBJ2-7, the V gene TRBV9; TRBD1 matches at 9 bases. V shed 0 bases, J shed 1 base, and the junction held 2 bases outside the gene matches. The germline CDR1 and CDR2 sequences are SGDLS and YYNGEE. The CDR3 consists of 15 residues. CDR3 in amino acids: CASSVGGTGSYEQYF. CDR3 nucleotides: TGTGCCAGCAGCGTAGGAGGGACAGGGTCCTACGAGCAGTACTTC.

CDR3 protein: CASSQDSAEQFF. The CDR3 bases are TGTGCCAGCAGCCAAGACTCCGCTGAGCAGTTCTTC. The J gene is TRBJ2-1, the V gene TRBV7-9; unclear D gene. The V gene's germline CDR1 is SEHNR and CDR2 FQNEAQ (reference sequence). CDR3 size: 12 residues. V was clipped by 5 bases and J by 9 bases, with 11 bases between them. Full variable domain (missing parts from reference TRBV7-9 and TRBJ2-1): DTGVSQNPRHKITKRGQNVTFRCDPISEHNRLYWYRQTLGQGPEFLTYFQNEAQLEKSRLLSDRFSAERPKGSFSTLEIQRTEQGDSAMYLCASSQDSAEQFFGPGTRLTVL.

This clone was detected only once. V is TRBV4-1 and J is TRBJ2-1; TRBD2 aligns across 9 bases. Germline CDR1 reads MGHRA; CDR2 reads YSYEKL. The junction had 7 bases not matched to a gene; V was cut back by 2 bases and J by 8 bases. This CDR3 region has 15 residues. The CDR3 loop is CASSQSAGGEYEQFF. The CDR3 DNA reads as TGCGCCAGCAGCCAATCAGCGGGAGGTGAGTATGAGCAGTTCTTC.

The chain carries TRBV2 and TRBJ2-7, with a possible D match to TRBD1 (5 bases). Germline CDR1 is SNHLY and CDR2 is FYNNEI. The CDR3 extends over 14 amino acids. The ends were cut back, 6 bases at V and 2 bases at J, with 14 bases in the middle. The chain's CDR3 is CASRAIGRAYEQYF. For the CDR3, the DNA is TGTGCCAGCAGAGCCATCGGCAGGGCCTACGAGCAGTACTTC.

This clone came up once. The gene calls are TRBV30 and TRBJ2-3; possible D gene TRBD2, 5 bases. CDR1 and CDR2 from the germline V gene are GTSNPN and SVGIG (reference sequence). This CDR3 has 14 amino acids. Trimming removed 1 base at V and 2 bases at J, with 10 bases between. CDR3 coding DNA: TGTGCCTGGAGTGCGACTAACCCCACAGATACGCAGTATTTT. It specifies CAWSATNPTDTQYF.

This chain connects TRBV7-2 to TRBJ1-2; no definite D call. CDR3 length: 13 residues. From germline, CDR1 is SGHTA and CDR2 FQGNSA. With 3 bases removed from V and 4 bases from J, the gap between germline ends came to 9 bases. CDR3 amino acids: CASSLPEGYGYTF. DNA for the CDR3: TGTGCCAGCAGCTTGCCGGAGGGCTATGGCTACACCTTC.

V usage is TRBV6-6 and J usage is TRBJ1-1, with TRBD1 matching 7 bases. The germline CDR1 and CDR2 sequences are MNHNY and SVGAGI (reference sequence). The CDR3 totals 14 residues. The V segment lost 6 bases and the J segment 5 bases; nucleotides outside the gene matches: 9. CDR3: CASRPGGIGTEAFF. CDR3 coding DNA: TGTGCCAGCAGACCAGGGGGGATAGGTACTGAAGCTTTCTTT.

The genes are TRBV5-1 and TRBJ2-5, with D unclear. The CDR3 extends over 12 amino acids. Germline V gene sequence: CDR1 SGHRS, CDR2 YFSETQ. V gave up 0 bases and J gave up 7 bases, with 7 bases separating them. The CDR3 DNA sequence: TGCGCCAGCAGCTTGGGGCAGGCGACCCAGTACTTC. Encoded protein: CASSLGQATQYF.

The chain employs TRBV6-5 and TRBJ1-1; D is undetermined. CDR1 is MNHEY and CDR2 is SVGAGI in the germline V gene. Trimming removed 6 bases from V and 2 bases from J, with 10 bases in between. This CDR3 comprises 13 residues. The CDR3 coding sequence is TGTGCCAGCAGCCTACTTAGTAACACTGAAGCTTTCTTT. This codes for CASSLLSNTEAFF.

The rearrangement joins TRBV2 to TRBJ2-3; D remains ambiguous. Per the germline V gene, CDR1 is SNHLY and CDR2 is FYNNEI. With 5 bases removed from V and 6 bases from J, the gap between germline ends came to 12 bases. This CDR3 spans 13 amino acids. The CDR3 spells CASSSGSWDTQYF. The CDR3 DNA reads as TGTGCCAGCAGTTCAGGCTCATGGGATACGCAGTATTTT.

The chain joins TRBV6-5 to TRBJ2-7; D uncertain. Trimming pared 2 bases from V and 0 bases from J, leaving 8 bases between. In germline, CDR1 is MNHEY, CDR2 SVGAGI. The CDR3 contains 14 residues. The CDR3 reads CASSYEAGSYEQYF. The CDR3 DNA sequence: TGTGCCAGCAGTTACGAGGCCGGCTCCTACGAGCAGTACTTC.

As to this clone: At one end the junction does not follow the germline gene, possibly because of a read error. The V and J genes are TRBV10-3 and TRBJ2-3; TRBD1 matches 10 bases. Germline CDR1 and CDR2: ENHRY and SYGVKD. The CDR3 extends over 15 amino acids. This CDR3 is CAISSSTGGTDTQYF. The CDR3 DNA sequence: TGTGCCATCAGTTCTTCGACAGGGGGCACGGATACGCAGTATTTT.

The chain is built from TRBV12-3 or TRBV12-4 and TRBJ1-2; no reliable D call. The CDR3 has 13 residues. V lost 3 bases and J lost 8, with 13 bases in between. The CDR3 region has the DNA TGTGCCAGCAGTTTCGGGGTCGTGAGGGGCTACACCTTC. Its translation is CASSFGVVRGYTF.

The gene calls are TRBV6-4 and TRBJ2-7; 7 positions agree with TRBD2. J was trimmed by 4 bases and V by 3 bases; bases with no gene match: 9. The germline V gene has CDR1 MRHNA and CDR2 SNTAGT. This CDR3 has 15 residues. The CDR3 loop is CASSEVAGASYEQYF. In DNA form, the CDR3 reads TGTGCCAGCAGTGAGGTGGCGGGAGCCTCATACGAGCAGTACTTC.

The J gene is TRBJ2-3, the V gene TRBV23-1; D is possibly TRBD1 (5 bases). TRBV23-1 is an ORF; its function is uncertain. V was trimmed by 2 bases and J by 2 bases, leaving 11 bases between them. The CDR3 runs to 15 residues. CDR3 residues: CASSQATGFTDTQYF. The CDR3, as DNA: TGCGCCAGCAGTCAAGCCACAGGTTTCACAGATACGCAGTATTTT.

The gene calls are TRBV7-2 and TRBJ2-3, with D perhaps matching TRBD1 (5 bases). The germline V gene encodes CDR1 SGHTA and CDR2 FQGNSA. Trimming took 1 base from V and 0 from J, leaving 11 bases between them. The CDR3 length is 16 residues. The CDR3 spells CASSLGGHASTDTQYF. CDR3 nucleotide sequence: TGTGCCAGCAGCTTAGGGGGCCATGCTAGCACAGATACGCAGTATTTT.

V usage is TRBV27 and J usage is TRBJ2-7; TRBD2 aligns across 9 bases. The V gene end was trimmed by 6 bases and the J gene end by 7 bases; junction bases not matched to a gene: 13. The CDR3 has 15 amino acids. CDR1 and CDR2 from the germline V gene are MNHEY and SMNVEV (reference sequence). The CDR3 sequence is CASRSPGRTSAEQYF. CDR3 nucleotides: TGTGCCAGCAGGTCTCCTGGGAGGACTAGCGCAGAGCAGTACTTC.

In DNA form, the CDR3 reads TGTGCCAGCAGCACCGGGACAAGTGAAAAACTGTTTTTT. This translates into CASSTGTSEKLFF. The J gene is TRBJ1-4, the V gene TRBV5-6; D perhaps matches TRBD1 (6 bases). The CDR3 has 13 amino acids. Trimming pared 4 bases from V and 7 bases from J, leaving 11 bases between. Per the germline V gene, CDR1 is SGHDT and CDR2 is YYEEEE. Complete variable domain (other parts from reference TRBV5-6 and TRBJ1-4): DAGVTQSPTHLIKTRGQQVTLRCSPKSGHDTVSWYQQALGQGPQFIFQYYEEEERQRGNFPDRFSGHQFPNYSSELNVNALLLGDSALYLCASSTGTSEKLFFGSGTQLSVL.

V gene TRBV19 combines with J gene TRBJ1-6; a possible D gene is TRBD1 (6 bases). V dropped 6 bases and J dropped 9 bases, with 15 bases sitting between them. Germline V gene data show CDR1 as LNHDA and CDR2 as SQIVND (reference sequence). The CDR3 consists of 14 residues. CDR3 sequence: CASREQGNRSPLHF. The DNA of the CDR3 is TGTGCCAGTAGGGAACAGGGTAACCGTTCACCCCTCCACTTT. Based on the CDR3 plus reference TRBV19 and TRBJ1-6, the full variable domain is DGGITQSPKYLFRKEGQNVTLSCEQNLNHDAMYWYRQDPGQGLRLIYYSQIVNDFQKGDIAEGYSVSREKKESFPLTVTSAQKNPTAFYLCASREQGNRSPLHFGNGTRLTVT.

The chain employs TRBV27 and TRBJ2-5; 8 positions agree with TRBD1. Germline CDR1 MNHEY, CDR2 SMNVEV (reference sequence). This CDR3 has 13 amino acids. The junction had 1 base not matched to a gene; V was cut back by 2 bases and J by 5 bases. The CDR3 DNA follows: TGTGCCAGCAGTTTAGACAGGGGTGAGACCCAGTACTTC. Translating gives CASSLDRGETQYF.

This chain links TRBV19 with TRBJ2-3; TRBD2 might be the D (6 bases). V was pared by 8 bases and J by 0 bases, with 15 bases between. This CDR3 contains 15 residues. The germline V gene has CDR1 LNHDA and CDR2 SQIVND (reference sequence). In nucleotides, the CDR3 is TGTGCCAGTGACGGCGGGACCTCTAGCACAGATACGCAGTATTTT. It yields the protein CASDGGTSSTDTQYF. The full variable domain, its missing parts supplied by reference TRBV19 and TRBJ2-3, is DGGITQSPKYLFRKEGQNVTLSCEQNLNHDAMYWYRQDPGQGLRLIYYSQIVNDFQKGDIAEGYSVSREKKESFPLTVTSAQKNPTAFYLCASDGGTSSTDTQYFGPGTRLTVL.

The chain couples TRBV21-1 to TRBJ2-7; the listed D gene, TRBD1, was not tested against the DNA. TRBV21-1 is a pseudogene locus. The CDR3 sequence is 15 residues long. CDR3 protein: CASSLRDRFVYEQYF. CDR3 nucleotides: TGTGCCAGCAGCCTGCGGGACAGGTTCGTCTACGAGCAGTACTTC.

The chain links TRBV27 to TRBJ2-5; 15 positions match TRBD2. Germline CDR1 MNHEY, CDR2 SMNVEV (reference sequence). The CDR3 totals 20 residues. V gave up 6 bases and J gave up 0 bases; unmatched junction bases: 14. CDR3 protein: CASSTALGTSGGRYQETQYF. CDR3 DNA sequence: TGTGCCAGCAGCACAGCCTTAGGGACTAGCGGGGGGAGGTACCAAGAGACCCAGTACTTC.

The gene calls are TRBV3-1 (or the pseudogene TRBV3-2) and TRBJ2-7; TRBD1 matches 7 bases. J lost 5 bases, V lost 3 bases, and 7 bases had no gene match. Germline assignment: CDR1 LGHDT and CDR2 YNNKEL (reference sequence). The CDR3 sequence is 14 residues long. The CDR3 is CASSQDSTGNEQYF. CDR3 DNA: TGTGCCAGCAGCCAGGATTCGACAGGGAACGAGCAGTACTTC.

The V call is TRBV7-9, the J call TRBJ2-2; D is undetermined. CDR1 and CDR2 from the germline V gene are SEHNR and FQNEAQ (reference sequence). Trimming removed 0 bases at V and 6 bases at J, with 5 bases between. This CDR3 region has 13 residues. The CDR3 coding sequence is TGTGCCAGCAGCTTAGCCTTCTCCGGGGAGCTGTTTTTT. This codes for CASSLAFSGELFF. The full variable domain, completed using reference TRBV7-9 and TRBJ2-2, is DTGVSQNPRHKITKRGQNVTFRCDPISEHNRLYWYRQTLGQGPEFLTYFQNEAQLEKSRLLSDRFSAERPKGSFSTLEIQRTEQGDSAMYLCASSLAFSGELFFGEGSRLTVL.

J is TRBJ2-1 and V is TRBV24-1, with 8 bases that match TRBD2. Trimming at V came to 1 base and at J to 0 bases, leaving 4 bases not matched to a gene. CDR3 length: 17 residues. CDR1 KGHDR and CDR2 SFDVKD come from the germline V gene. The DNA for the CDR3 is TGTGCCACCAGTGATTTTAGCGGGACCGGCTCCTACAATGAGCAGTTCTTC. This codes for CATSDFSGTGSYNEQFF.

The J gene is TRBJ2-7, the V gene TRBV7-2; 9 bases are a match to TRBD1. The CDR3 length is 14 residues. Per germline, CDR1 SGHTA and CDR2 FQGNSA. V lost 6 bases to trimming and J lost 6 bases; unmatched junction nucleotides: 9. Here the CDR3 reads CASRGPGQGAEQYF. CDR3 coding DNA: TGTGCCAGCAGAGGACCGGGACAGGGTGCCGAGCAGTACTTC. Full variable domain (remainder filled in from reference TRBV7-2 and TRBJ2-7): GAGVSQSPSNKVTEKGKDVELRCDPISGHTALYWYRQSLGQGLEFLIYFQGNSAPDKSGLPSDRFSAERTGGSVSTLTIQRTQQEDSAVYLCASRGPGQGAEQYFGPGTRLTVT.